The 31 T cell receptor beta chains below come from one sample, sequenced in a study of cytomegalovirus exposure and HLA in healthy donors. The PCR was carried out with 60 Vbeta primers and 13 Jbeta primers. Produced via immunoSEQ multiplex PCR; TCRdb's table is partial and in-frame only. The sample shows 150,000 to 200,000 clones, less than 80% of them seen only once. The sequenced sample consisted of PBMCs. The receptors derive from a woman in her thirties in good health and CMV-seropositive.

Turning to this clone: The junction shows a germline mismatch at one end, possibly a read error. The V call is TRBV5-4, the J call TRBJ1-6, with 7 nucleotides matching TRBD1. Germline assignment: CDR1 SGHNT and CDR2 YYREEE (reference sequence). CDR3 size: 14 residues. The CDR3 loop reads CASSLGQANSPPHF. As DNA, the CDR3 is TGTGCCAGCAGCCTCGGACAGGCTAATTCACCCCCCCACTTT.

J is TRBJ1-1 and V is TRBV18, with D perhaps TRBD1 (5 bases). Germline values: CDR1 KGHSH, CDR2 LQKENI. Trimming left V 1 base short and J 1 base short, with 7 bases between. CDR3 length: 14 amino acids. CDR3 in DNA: TGTGCCAGCTCACCACGACAGACGAACACTGAAGCTTTCTTT. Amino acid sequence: CASSPRQTNTEAFF.

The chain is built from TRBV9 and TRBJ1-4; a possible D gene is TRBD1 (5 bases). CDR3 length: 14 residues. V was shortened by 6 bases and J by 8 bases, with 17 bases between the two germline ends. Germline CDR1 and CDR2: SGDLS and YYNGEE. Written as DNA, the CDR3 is TGTGCCAGCACCCCCGGGCCTCGGGGGGAAAAACTGTTTTTT. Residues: CASTPGPRGEKLFF.

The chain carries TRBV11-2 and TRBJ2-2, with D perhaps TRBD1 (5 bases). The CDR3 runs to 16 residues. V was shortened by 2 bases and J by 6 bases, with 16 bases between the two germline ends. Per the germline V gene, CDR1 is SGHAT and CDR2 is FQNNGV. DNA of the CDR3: TGTGCCAGCAGCTTACTTTCGGCAGGGAAAGCCGGGGAGCTGTTTTTT. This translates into CASSLLSAGKAGELFF.

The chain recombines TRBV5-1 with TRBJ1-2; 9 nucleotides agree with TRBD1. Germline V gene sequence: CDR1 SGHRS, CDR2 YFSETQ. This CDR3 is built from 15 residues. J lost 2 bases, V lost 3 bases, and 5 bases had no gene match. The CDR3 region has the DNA TGCGCCAGCAGCTCGGGACAGGGCGTAAACTATGGCTACACCTTC. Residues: CASSSGQGVNYGYTF.

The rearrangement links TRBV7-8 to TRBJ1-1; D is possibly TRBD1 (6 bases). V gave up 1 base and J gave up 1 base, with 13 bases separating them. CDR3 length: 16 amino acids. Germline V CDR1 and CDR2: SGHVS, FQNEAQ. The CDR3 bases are TGTGCCAGCAGCTTAGAGATTACAGGGTCGAACACTGAAGCTTTCTTT. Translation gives CASSLEITGSNTEAFF.

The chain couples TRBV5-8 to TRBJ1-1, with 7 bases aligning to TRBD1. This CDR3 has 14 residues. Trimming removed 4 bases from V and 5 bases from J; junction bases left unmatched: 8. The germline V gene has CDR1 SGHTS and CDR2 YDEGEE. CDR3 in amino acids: CASSSRGVGTEAFF. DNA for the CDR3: TGTGCCAGCAGCAGCAGGGGGGTGGGGACTGAAGCTTTCTTT.

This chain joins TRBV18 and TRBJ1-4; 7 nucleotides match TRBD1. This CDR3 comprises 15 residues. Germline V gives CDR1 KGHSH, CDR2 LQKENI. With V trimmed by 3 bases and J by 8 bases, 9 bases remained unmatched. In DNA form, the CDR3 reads TGTGCCAGCTCACCTCTCCCAGGGACAGAGGAAAAACTGTTTTTT. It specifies CASSPLPGTEEKLFF. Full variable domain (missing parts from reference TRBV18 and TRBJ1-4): NAGVMQNPRHLVRRRGQEARLRCSPMKGHSHVYWYRQLPEEGLKFMVYLQKENIIDESGMPKERFSAEFPKEGPSILRIQQVVRGDSAAYFCASSPLPGTEEKLFFGSGTQLSVL.

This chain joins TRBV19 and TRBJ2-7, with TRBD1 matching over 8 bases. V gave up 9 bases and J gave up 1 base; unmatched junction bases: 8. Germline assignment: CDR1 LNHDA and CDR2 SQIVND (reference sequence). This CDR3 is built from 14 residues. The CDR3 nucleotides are TGTGCCAGCCGATTCCGACAGGGGTCCTACGAGCAGTACTTC. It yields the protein CASRFRQGSYEQYF.

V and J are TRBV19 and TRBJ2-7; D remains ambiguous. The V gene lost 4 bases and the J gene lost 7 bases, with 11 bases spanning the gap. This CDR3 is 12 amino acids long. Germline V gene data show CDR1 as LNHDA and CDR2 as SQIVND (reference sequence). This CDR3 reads CASSTQTGEQYF. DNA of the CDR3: TGTGCCAGTAGTACTCAAACCGGGGAGCAGTACTTC.

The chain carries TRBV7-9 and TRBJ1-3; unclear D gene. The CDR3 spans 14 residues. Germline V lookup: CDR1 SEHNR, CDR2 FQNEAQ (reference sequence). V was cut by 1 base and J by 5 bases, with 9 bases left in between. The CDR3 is CASSLDGPRNTIYF. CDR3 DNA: TGTGCCAGCAGCTTAGATGGGCCCCGAAACACCATATATTTT. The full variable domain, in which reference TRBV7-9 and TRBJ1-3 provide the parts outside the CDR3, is DTGVSQNPRHKITKRGQNVTFRCDPISEHNRLYWYRQTLGQGPEFLTYFQNEAQLEKSRLLSDRFSAERPKGSFSTLEIQRTEQGDSAMYLCASSLDGPRNTIYFGEGSWLTVV.

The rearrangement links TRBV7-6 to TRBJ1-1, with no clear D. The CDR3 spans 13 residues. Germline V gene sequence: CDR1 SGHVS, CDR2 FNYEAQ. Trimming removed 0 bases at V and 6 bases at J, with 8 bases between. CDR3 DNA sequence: TGTGCCAGCAGCTTAGCGTCGAGAGCTGAAGCTTTCTTT. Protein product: CASSLASRAEAFF. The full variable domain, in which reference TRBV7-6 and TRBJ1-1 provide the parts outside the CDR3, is GAGVSQSPRYKVTKRGQDVALRCDPISGHVSLYWYRQALGQGPEFLTYFNYEAQQDKSGLPNDRFSAERPEGSISTLTIQRTEQRDSAMYRCASSLASRAEAFFGQGTRLTVV.

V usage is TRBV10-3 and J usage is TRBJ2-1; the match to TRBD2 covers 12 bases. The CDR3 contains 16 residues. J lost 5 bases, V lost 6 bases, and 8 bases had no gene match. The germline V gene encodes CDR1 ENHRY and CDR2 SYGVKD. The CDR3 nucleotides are TGTGCCATCAGGCAGGGGACTAGCGGGTTAGACAATGAGCAGTTCTTC. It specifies CAIRQGTSGLDNEQFF.

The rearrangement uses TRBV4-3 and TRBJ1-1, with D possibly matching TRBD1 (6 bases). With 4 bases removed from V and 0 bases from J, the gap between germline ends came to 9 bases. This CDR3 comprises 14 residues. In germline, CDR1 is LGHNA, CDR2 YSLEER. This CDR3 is CASSPDRVNTEAFF. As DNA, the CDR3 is TGCGCCAGCAGCCCGGACAGAGTGAACACTGAAGCTTTCTTT.

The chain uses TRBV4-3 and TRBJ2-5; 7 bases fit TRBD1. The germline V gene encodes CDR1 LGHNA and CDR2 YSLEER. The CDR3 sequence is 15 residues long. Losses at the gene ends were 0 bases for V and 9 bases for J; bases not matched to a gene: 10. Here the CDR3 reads CASSQDAGGWWAQYF. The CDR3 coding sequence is TGCGCCAGCAGCCAAGACGCAGGGGGATGGTGGGCCCAGTACTTC.

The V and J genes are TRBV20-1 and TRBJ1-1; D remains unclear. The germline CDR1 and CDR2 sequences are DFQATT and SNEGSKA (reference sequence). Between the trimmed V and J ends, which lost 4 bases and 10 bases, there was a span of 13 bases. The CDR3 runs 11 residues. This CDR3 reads CSAIESLLAFF. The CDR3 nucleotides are TGCAGTGCTATCGAGTCACTCCTAGCTTTCTTT.

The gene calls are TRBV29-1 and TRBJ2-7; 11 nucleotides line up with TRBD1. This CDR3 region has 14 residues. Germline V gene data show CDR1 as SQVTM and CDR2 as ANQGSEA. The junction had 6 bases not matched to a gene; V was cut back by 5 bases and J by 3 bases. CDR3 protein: CSVRGQGVLYEQYF. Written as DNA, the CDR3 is TGCAGCGTTCGGGGACAGGGGGTTCTCTACGAGCAGTACTTC.

This chain's CDR3 is CASSLLRTRSYGYTF. The CDR3 nucleotides are TGTGCCAGCAGTTTACTCCGGACAAGGTCGTATGGCTACACCTTC. J is TRBJ1-2 and V is TRBV27, with D possibly being TRBD1 (5 bases). V lost 2 bases to trimming and J lost 5 bases, with 15 bases between them. The CDR3 runs to 15 residues. From germline, CDR1 is MNHEY and CDR2 SMNVEV (reference sequence).

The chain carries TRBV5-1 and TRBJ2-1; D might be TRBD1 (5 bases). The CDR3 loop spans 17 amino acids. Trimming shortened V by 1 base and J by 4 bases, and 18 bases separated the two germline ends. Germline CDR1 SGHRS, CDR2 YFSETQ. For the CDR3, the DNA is TGCGCCAGCAGCTTGTTTATCACAGGAAGGACATACAATGAGCAGTTCTTC. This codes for CASSLFITGRTYNEQFF. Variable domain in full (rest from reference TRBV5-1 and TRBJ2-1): KAGVTQTPRYLIKTRGQQVTLSCSPISGHRSVSWYQQTPGQGLQFLFEYFSETQRNKGNFPGRFSGRQFSNSRSEMNVSTLELGDSALYLCASSLFITGRTYNEQFFGPGTRLTVL.

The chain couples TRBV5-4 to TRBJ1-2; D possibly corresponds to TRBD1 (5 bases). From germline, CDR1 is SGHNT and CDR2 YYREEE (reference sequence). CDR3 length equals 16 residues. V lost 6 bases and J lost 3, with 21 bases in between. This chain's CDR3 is CASKPFVLGRDYGYTF. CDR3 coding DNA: TGTGCCAGCAAACCCTTTGTGTTGGGCAGGGACTATGGCTACACCTTC.

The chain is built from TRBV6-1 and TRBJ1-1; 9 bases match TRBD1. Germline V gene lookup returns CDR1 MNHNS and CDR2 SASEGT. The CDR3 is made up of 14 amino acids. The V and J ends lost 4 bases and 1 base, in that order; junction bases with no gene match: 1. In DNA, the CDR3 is TGTGCCAGCAGTGTGGGACAGGGGAACACTGAAGCTTTCTTT. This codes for CASSVGQGNTEAFF.

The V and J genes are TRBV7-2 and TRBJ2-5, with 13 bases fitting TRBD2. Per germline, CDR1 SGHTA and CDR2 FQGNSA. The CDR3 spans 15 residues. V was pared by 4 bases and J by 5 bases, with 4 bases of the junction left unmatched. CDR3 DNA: TGTGCCAGCAGCTCGGGACTAGCGGGAAGGGAGACCCAGTACTTC. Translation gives CASSSGLAGRETQYF.

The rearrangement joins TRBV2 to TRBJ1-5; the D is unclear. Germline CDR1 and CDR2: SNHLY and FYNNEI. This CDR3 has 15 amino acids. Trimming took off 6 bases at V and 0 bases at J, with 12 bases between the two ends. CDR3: CASSLQSYSNQPQHF. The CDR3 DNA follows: TGTGCCAGCAGCCTACAGTCATATAGCAATCAGCCCCAGCATTTT.

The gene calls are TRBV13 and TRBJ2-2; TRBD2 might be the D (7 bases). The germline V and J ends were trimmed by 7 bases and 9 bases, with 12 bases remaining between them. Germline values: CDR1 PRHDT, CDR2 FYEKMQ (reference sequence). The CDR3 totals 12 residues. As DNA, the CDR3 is TGTGCCAGCACGCGGGGGCCAAGGGAGCTGTTTTTT. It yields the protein CASTRGPRELFF. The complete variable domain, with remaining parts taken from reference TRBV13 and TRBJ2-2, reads AAGVIQSPRHLIKEKRETATLKCYPIPRHDTVYWYQQGPGQDPQFLISFYEKMQSDKGSIPDRFSAQQFSDYHSELNMSSLELGDSALYFCASTRGPRELFFGEGSRLTVL.

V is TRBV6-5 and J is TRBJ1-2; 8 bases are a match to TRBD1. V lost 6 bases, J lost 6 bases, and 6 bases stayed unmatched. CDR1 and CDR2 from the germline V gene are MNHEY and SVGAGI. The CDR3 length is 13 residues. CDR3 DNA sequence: TGTGCCAGCAGCCCGGACAGGGTCCATGGCTACACCTTC. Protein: CASSPDRVHGYTF.

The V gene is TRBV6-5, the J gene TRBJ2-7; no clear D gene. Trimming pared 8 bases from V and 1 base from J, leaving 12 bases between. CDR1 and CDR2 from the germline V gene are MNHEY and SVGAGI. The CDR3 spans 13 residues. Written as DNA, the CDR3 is TGTGCCAGCTCCTTTCGCAGGTCCTACGAGCAGTACTTC. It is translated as CASSFRRSYEQYF.

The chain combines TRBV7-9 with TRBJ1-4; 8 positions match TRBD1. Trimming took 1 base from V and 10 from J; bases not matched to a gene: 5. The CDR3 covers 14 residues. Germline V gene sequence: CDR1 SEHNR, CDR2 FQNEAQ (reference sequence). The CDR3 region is CASSLGDRPGKLFF. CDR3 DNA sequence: TGTGCCAGCAGCTTAGGGGACAGGCCCGGAAAACTGTTTTTT.

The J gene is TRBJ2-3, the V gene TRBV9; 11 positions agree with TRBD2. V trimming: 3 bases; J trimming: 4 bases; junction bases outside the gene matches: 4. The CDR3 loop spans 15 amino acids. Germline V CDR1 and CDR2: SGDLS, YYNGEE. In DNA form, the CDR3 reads TGTGCCAGCAGCGCCGGGACTAGCGGAGCAGATACGCAGTATTTT. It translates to CASSAGTSGADTQYF.

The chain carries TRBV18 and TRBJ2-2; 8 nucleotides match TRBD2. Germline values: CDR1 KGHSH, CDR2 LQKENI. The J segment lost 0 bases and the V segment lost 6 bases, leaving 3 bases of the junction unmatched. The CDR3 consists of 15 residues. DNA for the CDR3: TGTGCCAGCTCGCAGGGACTAGCGAACACCGGGGAGCTGTTTTTT. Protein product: CASSQGLANTGELFF.

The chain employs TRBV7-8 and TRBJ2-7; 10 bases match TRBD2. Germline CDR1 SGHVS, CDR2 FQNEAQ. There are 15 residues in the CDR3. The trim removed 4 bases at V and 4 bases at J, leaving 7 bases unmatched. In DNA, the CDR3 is TGTGCCAGCAGCTCTCTAGCGGGAGCTCAATACGAGCAGTACTTC. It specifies CASSSLAGAQYEQYF.

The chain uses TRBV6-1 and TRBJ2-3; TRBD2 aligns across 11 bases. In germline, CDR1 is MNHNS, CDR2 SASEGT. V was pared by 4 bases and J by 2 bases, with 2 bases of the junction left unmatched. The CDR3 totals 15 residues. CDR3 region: CASSGLAGSTDTQYF. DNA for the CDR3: TGTGCCAGCAGTGGACTAGCGGGGTCCACAGATACGCAGTATTTT.